This entry concerns a single TCR beta chain. Its antigen is not known. At one boundary the junction diverges from the germline segment, which might be a read error. The entry originates in a study of glioma-infiltrating T cells. TCR alpha and beta CDR3 regions were amplified from RNA using iRepertoire nested multiplex PCR. One entry per CDR3 protein results from TCRdb running MiXCR on the multiplex PCR reads. This sample has 160,000 or so distinct CDR3 sequences, with around 40% found just once. Overall study findings and caveats: Very few CDR3 sequences were shared between tissue and blood.

CDR1 MDHEN and CDR2 SYDVKM come from the germline V gene. CDR3 length equals 15 residues. The source is a human donor with low-grade glioma or glioblastoma, undergoing nonglioma brain surgery, or in good health (not recorded which). This chain joins TRBV28 and TRBJ2-3; TRBD1 is a possible D gene (6 bases). Material for sequencing was glioma tissue, nonneoplastic brain tissue, or PBMCs (not recorded which). The CDR3 spells CASSYGTLSTDKQYF. The CDR3 DNA is TGTGCCAGCAGTTACGGGACACTTAGCACAGATAAGCAGTATTTT.